At least ten counts were recorded for the clone carrying this TCR beta chain. This sample is part of a study of regulatory T cells in long-lasting Graves disease. Across the whole study: For a period under 3 months, newly diagnosed Graves' patients had taken antithyroid drugs.

Between the trimmed V and J ends, which lost 3 bases and 7 bases, there was a span of 12 bases. The V gene's germline CDR1 is LNHDA and CDR2 SQIVND (reference sequence). CDR3 length: 13 amino acids. According to the study, TCR beta libraries were built with iRepertoire HTBI primers and CDR3-region Arm-PCR. One entry per CDR3 protein, called by TCRdb with MiXCR from the multiplex PCR reads. Among under 300,000 distinct CDR3 sequences listed, about 18% were seen once. Time point noted: newly diagnosed GD, antithyroid drugs for less than 3 months. The TCR library was made from RNA extracted from PBMCs. American Thyroid Association guidelines served as the basis for diagnosing Graves' disease. The sample was also linked to a second study, of T cells in Graves' hyperthyroidism and ophthalmopathy.

V and J are TRBV19 and TRBJ1-2; maybe TRBD1 (5 bases). The source material was peripheral blood mononuclear cells (PBMCs), sampled at new diagnosis, from a patient treated with antithyroid drugs. The sequence came from a woman in her thirties with Graves disease. CDR3 nucleotides: TGTGCCAGTAGTATCTATGGGGCCGCTGGCTACACCTTC. Translation: CASSIYGAAGYTF.